The source of this TCR beta chain is a study of T-cell reconstitution after alpha-beta-depleted transplantation in children. This clonotype occurred a few times. Its antigen is undetermined. Study results and limitations: After one year, T-cell counts and TCRbeta diversity mostly came from new T cells.

Germline values: CDR1 ENHRY, CDR2 SYGVKD. The CDR3 length is 15 residues. Trimming shortened V by 5 bases and J by 2 bases, and 10 bases separated the two germline ends. Molecular barcoding with unique molecular identifiers was used for the TCRbeta library. One entry per CDR3 protein, called by TCRdb with MiXCR from the PCR reads. This table has approximately 500,000 distinct CDR3 sequences, 27% appearing once. The V gene is TRBV10-3, the J gene TRBJ2-6; D unclear. The specimen comprised PBMCs, sampled before TCRalphabeta/CD19-depleted stem cell transplant. The TCR was taken from a boy younger than two with Wiskott-Aldrich syndrome, due to receive a stem cell transplant. This chain's CDR3 is CAISNQAAGANVLTF. CDR3 nucleotide sequence: TGTGCCATCAGTAACCAGGCTGCTGGGGCCAACGTCCTGACTTTC.